These 11 T cell receptor beta chains were all obtained from the same sample, sequenced in a study of chemoradiotherapy in HPV16-positive cancers. Profiled with immunoSEQ multiplex PCR; TCRdb holds only in-frame clones, not every one. The sample lists about 68,000 clones, 88% occurring once. Sample: blood, taken from a patient who underwent chemoradiotherapy. These receptors were obtained from a human donor with HPV-associated anogenital cancer.

The chain has TRBV2 and TRBJ1-1, with 10 nucleotides matching TRBD1. J lost 4 bases, V lost 1 base, and 3 bases had no gene match. The CDR3 totals 15 residues. CDR1 and CDR2 (germline): SNHLY, FYNNEI. CDR3 DNA sequence: TGTGCCAGCAGTGAAGTACGGACAGGGGGCACTGAAGCTTTCTTT. Translating it yields CASSEVRTGGTEAFF.

This clone has just a few counts. The chain carries TRBV4-1 and TRBJ2-3, with a weak D call TRBD1 (5 bases). The germline CDR1 and CDR2 sequences are MGHRA and YSYEKL. This CDR3 is 15 amino acids long. The ends were cut back, 2 bases at V and 2 bases at J, with 11 bases in the middle. CDR3 DNA: TGCGCCAGCAGCCAAAAAGGGGCCCTCACAGATACGCAGTATTTT. Its translation is CASSQKGALTDTQYF.

J is TRBJ1-1 and V is TRBV21-1; the table's D call TRBD1 went unverified against the DNA. TRBV21-1 is shown as a pseudogene. This CDR3 comprises 20 residues. The CDR3 reads CASSSRDRGDGGRMNTEAFF. For the CDR3, the DNA is TGTGCCAGCAGCAGCCGGGACAGGGGCGACGGGGGTCGCATGAACACTGAAGCTTTCTTT.

The chain combines TRBV19 with TRBJ1-2; a weak D match, TRBD1 (5 bases). CDR1 and CDR2 (germline): LNHDA, SQIVND (reference sequence). The CDR3 is 16 residues long. Trimming shortened V by 5 bases and J by 4 bases, and 20 bases separated the two germline ends. Here the CDR3 DNA reads TGTGCCAGTAGTGTCCAGGGCTCCACCGTCATCTATGGCTACACCTTC. Translated, it gives CASSVQGSTVIYGYTF.

This chain links TRBV10-2 with TRBJ1-4; D is unclear. V gave up 10 bases and J gave up 8 bases, with 20 bases separating them. Germline CDR1 reads WSHSY; CDR2 reads SAAADI. CDR3 length: 14 residues. As DNA, the CDR3 is TGCGCCACCACCCCCCCCGGGCGGAGGGAAAAACTGTTTTTT. Its protein is CATTPPGRREKLFF.

The chain carries TRBV4-2 and TRBJ2-6; 7 bases agree with TRBD1. This CDR3 is 17 amino acids long. The V gene end was trimmed by 3 bases and the J gene end by 4 bases; junction bases not matched to a gene: 9. The V gene's germline CDR1 is LGHNA and CDR2 YNFKEQ. DNA of the CDR3: TGTGCCAGCAGCCACCTTGCCCCGGGACAGGGGGCCAACGTCCTGACTTTC. It specifies CASSHLAPGQGANVLTF.

J is TRBJ2-1 and V is TRBV18, with TRBD2 matching over 9 bases. V dropped 8 bases and J dropped 8; count of bases not matched to a gene: 7. There are 13 residues in the CDR3. Germline-derived CDR1 and CDR2 are KGHSH and LQKENI. CDR3 coding DNA: TGTGCCAGCACCTTAGCGGGAGAGGATGAGCAGTTCTTC. It encodes CASTLAGEDEQFF.

This sequence joins TRBV28 and TRBJ2-3; D is perhaps TRBD1 or TRBD2 (5 bases each). Trimming stripped 3 bases from V and 2 bases from J, with 15 bases between. This CDR3 is 16 amino acids long. CDR1 and CDR2 (germline): MDHEN, SYDVKM. Here the CDR3 reads CASSFHIGGYTDTQYF. DNA of the CDR3: TGTGCCAGCAGTTTTCATATTGGGGGTTACACAGATACGCAGTATTTT.

This chain uses TRBV5-1 with TRBJ2-7, with 9 bases identical to TRBD1. The CDR3 is made up of 17 amino acids. Germline V lookup: CDR1 SGHRS, CDR2 YFSETQ. V dropped 0 bases and J dropped 2; count of bases not matched to a gene: 9. CDR3 nucleotide sequence: TGCGCCAGCAGCTTGGTCTTCTCGGGACAGGGAGCCTACGAGCAGTACTTC. Amino acid sequence: CASSLVFSGQGAYEQYF.

The chain links TRBV5-5 to TRBJ1-5; D not certain. Per the germline V gene, CDR1 is SGHKS and CDR2 is YYEKEE (reference sequence). The CDR3 runs 14 residues. Trimming cost V 0 bases and J 1 base, with 5 bases left between them. CDR3: CASSLVSSNQPQHF. The CDR3 nucleotides read TGTGCCAGCAGCTTGGTATCCAGCAATCAGCCCCAGCATTTT.

For the CDR3, the DNA is TGCAGCGCCGTAATAGCGGGGGGCACAGATACGCAGTATTTT. This sequence encodes CSAVIAGGTDTQYF. The gene calls are TRBV29-1 and TRBJ2-3; TRBD2 matches at 9 bases. The J segment lost 1 base and the V segment lost 7 bases, leaving 6 bases of the junction unmatched. This CDR3 comprises 14 residues. Germline assignment: CDR1 SQVTM and CDR2 ANQGSEA.